What follows describes a single T cell receptor beta chain. V gave up 6 bases and J gave up 4 bases; unmatched junction bases: 5. Germline assignment: CDR1 MNHEY and CDR2 SVGAGI. The CDR3 is 13 residues long. These data are taken from a study of blood T cell repertoires in COVID-19. The overall study: Samples taken during acute and convalescent COVID-19 were collected in the United States, Italy and Spain. PBMCs, B-cell-depleted T cells, or T cells provided the cDNA or gDNA that made up the material.

In the authors' methods: Nucleated cell number was recorded as an estimate derived from reference gene primer amplification. TCRdb keeps only in-frame clones here, not all; method: immunoSEQ multiplex PCR. The D gene and trimming were derived from the DNA, and the V and J assignments and clone size from that table. The sample holds under 80,000 clones, over 75% seen once. The chain carries TRBV6-5 and TRBJ1-2; 7 bases are shared with TRBD1. The sequence was obtained from a man in his fifties with acute or convalescent COVID-19. The sequencing input was peripheral blood. The CDR3 loop is CASREGQSYGYTF. The CDR3 nucleotides read TGTGCCAGCAGGGAGGGACAGTCCTATGGCTACACCTTC.